These T cell receptor beta chains were read from a single sample in a study of T cell responses to AZD1222 COVID-19 vaccine. Some clones are missing from TCRdb's copy, which holds only in-frame ones; the method was immunoSEQ multiplex PCR. The table includes roughly 120,000 clones, around 88% detected once. Sequencing used peripheral blood, obtained 28 days after the second AZD1222 dose. All receptors derive from an adult who received the AZD1222 COVID-19 vaccine. CDR3s include the opening cysteine and the closing phenylalanine or tryptophan. A D gene is named only where the DNA matches it firmly. A row's size may be missing; if present it is once, few, many or a size class.

CDR3 protein: CASSKGGLPGEQYF; CDR3 DNA: TGTGCCAGCAGCAAGGGGGGGCTGCCCGGCGAGCAGTACTTC; clone size: NA; CDR3 length: 14; D gene: NA; J gene: TRBJ2-7; V gene: TRBV7-9
CDR3 protein: CASSYSVYTGELFF; CDR3 DNA: TGTGCCAGCAGTTACTCAGTTTACACCGGGGAGCTGTTTTTT; clone size: NA; CDR3 length: 14; D gene: NA; J gene: TRBJ2-2; V gene: TRBV6-5
CDR3 protein: CASSEGQGGGQPQHF; CDR3 DNA: TGTGCCAGCAGCGAAGGACAGGGTGGAGGGCAGCCCCAGCATTTT; clone size: NA; CDR3 length: 15; D gene: TRBD1; J gene: TRBJ1-5; V gene: TRBV9
CDR3 protein: CASKGAGYGYTF; CDR3 DNA: TGTGCCAGCAAGGGGGCTGGCTATGGCTACACCTTC; clone size: NA; CDR3 length: 12; D gene: TRBD1; J gene: TRBJ1-2; V gene: TRBV25-1
CDR3 protein: CASTGMSYNEQFF; CDR3 DNA: TGTGCCAGCACCGGGATGTCCTACAATGAGCAGTTCTTC; clone size: NA; CDR3 length: 13; D gene: NA; J gene: TRBJ2-1; V gene: TRBV6-5
CDR3 protein: CASSNGQGRNYGYTF; CDR3 DNA: TGTGCCAGCAGTAATGGACAGGGGAGAAACTATGGCTACACCTTC; clone size: NA; CDR3 length: 15; D gene: TRBD1; J gene: TRBJ1-2; V gene: TRBV6-4
CDR3 protein: CASSFKPWGFGNTIYF; CDR3 DNA: TGTGCCAGCAGCTTTAAGCCTTGGGGCTTTGGAAACACCATATATTTT; clone size: NA; CDR3 length: 16; D gene: NA; J gene: TRBJ1-3; V gene: TRBV13
CDR3 protein: CASTRDATPTDTQYF; CDR3 DNA: TGTGCCAGCACCCGGGACGCTACACCCACAGATACGCAGTATTTT; clone size: few; CDR3 length: 15; D gene: NA; J gene: TRBJ2-3; V gene: TRBV4-2
CDR3 protein: CASSRTTRNQPQHF; CDR3 DNA: TGTGCCAGCAGCAGGACAACTCGCAATCAGCCCCAGCATTTT; clone size: NA; CDR3 length: 14; D gene: NA; J gene: TRBJ1-5; V gene: TRBV6-2/TRBV6-3
CDR3 protein: CASSQDLVRGTEAFF; CDR3 DNA: TGCGCCAGCAGCCAAGATCTGGTCCGTGGCACTGAAGCTTTCTTT; clone size: NA; CDR3 length: 15; D gene: NA; J gene: TRBJ1-1; V gene: TRBV4-3
CDR3 protein: CASSLEHRGGYTF; CDR3 DNA: TGTGCCAGCAGCTTGGAACACCGAGGGGGCTACACCTTC; clone size: NA; CDR3 length: 13; D gene: NA; J gene: TRBJ1-2; V gene: TRBV5-4
CDR3 protein: CASSATGRGYTF; CDR3 DNA: TGTGCCAGCAGCGCTACAGGGAGAGGCTACACCTTC; clone size: NA; CDR3 length: 12; D gene: NA; J gene: TRBJ1-2; V gene: TRBV9
CDR3 protein: CASSPGLGSPLHF; CDR3 DNA: TGTGCCAGTTCCCCAGGACTTGGTTCACCCCTCCACTTT; clone size: once; CDR3 length: 13; D gene: NA; J gene: TRBJ1-6; V gene: TRBV19
CDR3 protein: CASAPGRREPQHF; CDR3 DNA: TGTGCCAGCGCTCCGGGACGAAGGGAGCCCCAGCATTTT; clone size: NA; CDR3 length: 13; D gene: NA; J gene: TRBJ1-5; V gene: TRBV6-5
CDR3 protein: CASSPGEGILYGYTF; CDR3 DNA: TGTGCCAGCTCACCCGGGGAGGGGATACTCTATGGCTACACCTTC; clone size: once; CDR3 length: 15; D gene: NA; J gene: TRBJ1-2; V gene: TRBV18
CDR3 protein: CASSLDASPWYGANVLTF; CDR3 DNA: TGTGCCAGCAGCTTAGACGCTAGCCCGTGGTATGGGGCCAACGTCCTGACTTTC; clone size: NA; CDR3 length: 18; D gene: NA; J gene: TRBJ2-6; V gene: TRBV7-2
CDR3 protein: CASRTPGSPYEQYF; CDR3 DNA: TGTGCCAGCAGGACTCCAGGGTCACCCTACGAGCAGTACTTC; clone size: NA; CDR3 length: 14; D gene: NA; J gene: TRBJ2-7; V gene: TRBV19
CDR3 protein: CASSLVGDSNQPQHF; CDR3 DNA: TGTGCCAGCAGCTTAGTGGGGGATAGCAATCAGCCCCAGCATTTT; clone size: NA; CDR3 length: 15; D gene: NA; J gene: TRBJ1-5; V gene: TRBV7-8
CDR3 protein: CASSQTSSGSYGYTF; CDR3 DNA: TGTGCCAGCTCTCAAACCTCATCAGGGAGCTATGGCTACACCTTC; clone size: NA; CDR3 length: 15; D gene: NA; J gene: TRBJ1-2; V gene: TRBV18
CDR3 protein: CASSLGGGGPQYF; CDR3 DNA: TGTGCCAGCAGTTTAGGTGGCGGGGGACCGCAGTATTTT; clone size: NA; CDR3 length: 13; D gene: TRBD2; J gene: TRBJ2-3; V gene: TRBV12-3/TRBV12-4
CDR3 protein: CATSIGTGAPRRGFF; CDR3 DNA: TGTGCCACGAGTATCGGGACAGGGGCCCCAAGGCGAGGGTTCTTC; clone size: NA; CDR3 length: 15; D gene: TRBD1; J gene: TRBJ2-1; V gene: TRBV10-3
CDR3 protein: CASGLGRLTDTQYF; CDR3 DNA: TGTGCTAGTGGTTTGGGCAGACTCACAGATACGCAGTATTTT; clone size: once; CDR3 length: 14; D gene: NA; J gene: TRBJ2-3; V gene: TRBV12-5
CDR3 protein: CASSRGFQETQYF; CDR3 DNA: TGTGCCAGTAGTCGTGGCTTTCAAGAGACCCAGTACTTC; clone size: once; CDR3 length: 13; D gene: NA; J gene: TRBJ2-5; V gene: TRBV19
CDR3 protein: CASSLPSGLYEGYTF; CDR3 DNA: TGTGCCAGCAGTTTACCCTCAGGCCTCTACGAAGGCTACACCTTC; clone size: NA; CDR3 length: 15; D gene: NA; J gene: TRBJ1-2; V gene: TRBV28
CDR3 protein: CASSYIAGGQETQYF; CDR3 DNA: TGTGCCAGCAGCTATATAGCGGGGGGTCAAGAGACCCAGTACTTC; clone size: NA; CDR3 length: 15; D gene: TRBD2; J gene: TRBJ2-5; V gene: TRBV7-2
CDR3 protein: CASSQDWGDNYEQYF; CDR3 DNA: TGTGCCAGCAGCCAAGACTGGGGGGATAATTACGAGCAGTACTTC; clone size: NA; CDR3 length: 15; D gene: NA; J gene: TRBJ2-7; V gene: TRBV4-2
CDR3 protein: CASSQGQDNYEQYF; CDR3 DNA: TGCGCCAGCAGCCAAGGACAGGATAACTACGAGCAGTACTTC; clone size: NA; CDR3 length: 14; D gene: NA; J gene: TRBJ2-7; V gene: TRBV4-1
CDR3 protein: CASSKVNRYTEAFF; CDR3 DNA: TGTGCCAGCAGCAAAGTTAACAGGTACACTGAAGCTTTCTTT; clone size: NA; CDR3 length: 14; D gene: NA; J gene: TRBJ1-1; V gene: TRBV21-1
CDR3 protein: CASSVRTSAAEEQFF; CDR3 DNA: TGTGCCAGCAGCGTAAGAACTAGCGCAGCAGAAGAGCAGTTCTTC; clone size: NA; CDR3 length: 15; D gene: TRBD2; J gene: TRBJ2-1; V gene: TRBV9
CDR3 protein: CASSRGFEKLFF; CDR3 DNA: TGTGCCAGCAGCCGGGGGTTTGAAAAACTGTTTTTT; clone size: NA; CDR3 length: 12; D gene: NA; J gene: TRBJ1-4; V gene: TRBV5-6
CDR3 protein: CASSPMTASSYNEQFF; CDR3 DNA: TGCGCCAGCAGCCCAATGACAGCGAGCTCCTACAATGAGCAGTTCTTC; clone size: NA; CDR3 length: 16; D gene: NA; J gene: TRBJ2-1; V gene: TRBV5-1
CDR3 protein: CASSGGQGANEQFF; CDR3 DNA: TGCGCCAGCAGCGGGGGACAGGGAGCCAATGAGCAGTTCTTC; clone size: NA; CDR3 length: 14; D gene: TRBD1; J gene: TRBJ2-1; V gene: TRBV5-1
CDR3 protein: CASSQLGGTEAYEQYF; CDR3 DNA: TGTGCCAGCAGCCAATTGGGCGGGACAGAGGCGTACGAGCAGTACTTC; clone size: NA; CDR3 length: 16; D gene: NA; J gene: TRBJ2-7; V gene: TRBV3-1/TRBV3-2
CDR3 protein: CASSLVPGGGGEKLFF; CDR3 DNA: TGTGCCAGCAGCTTAGTACCAGGGGGCGGTGGGGAAAAACTGTTTTTT; clone size: NA; CDR3 length: 16; D gene: TRBD1; J gene: TRBJ1-4; V gene: TRBV7-8
CDR3 protein: CASSQDRGALQETQYF; CDR3 DNA: TGCGCCAGCAGCCAAGATCGAGGGGCCCTCCAAGAGACCCAGTACTTC; clone size: NA; CDR3 length: 16; D gene: NA; J gene: TRBJ2-5; V gene: TRBV4-1
CDR3 protein: CASSDGQGVWYGYTF; CDR3 DNA: TGTGCCAGCAGTGATGGACAGGGAGTTTGGTATGGCTACACCTTC; clone size: NA; CDR3 length: 15; D gene: TRBD1; J gene: TRBJ1-2; V gene: TRBV6-2/TRBV6-3
CDR3 protein: CASRLTGGTILGYTF; CDR3 DNA: TGTGCCAGCAGACTCACAGGGGGCACGATTCTCGGCTACACCTTC; clone size: NA; CDR3 length: 15; D gene: TRBD1; J gene: TRBJ1-2; V gene: TRBV6-5
CDR3 protein: CASSLNKAGETQYF; CDR3 DNA: TGCGCCAGCAGCTTGAATAAGGCAGGAGAGACCCAGTACTTC; clone size: once; CDR3 length: 14; D gene: NA; J gene: TRBJ2-5; V gene: TRBV5-1
CDR3 protein: CASRRDRGYGYTF; CDR3 DNA: TGTGCCAGCAGACGGGACAGGGGCTATGGCTACACCTTC; clone size: NA; CDR3 length: 13; D gene: TRBD1; J gene: TRBJ1-2; V gene: TRBV6-5
CDR3 protein: CASRSGAGYENSPLHF; CDR3 DNA: TGCGCCAGCAGATCAGGGGCGGGGTACGAGAATTCACCCCTCCACTTT; clone size: NA; CDR3 length: 16; D gene: NA; J gene: TRBJ1-6; V gene: TRBV10-2
CDR3 protein: CASSHWGTGQNYGYTF; CDR3 DNA: TGTGCCAGCAGCCATTGGGGCACAGGGCAAAACTATGGCTACACCTTC; clone size: NA; CDR3 length: 16; D gene: NA; J gene: TRBJ1-2; V gene: TRBV3-1/TRBV3-2